These T cell receptor beta chains were read from a single sample in a study of T-cell reconstitution after alpha-beta-depleted transplantation in children. MiXCR, applied by TCRdb to the PCR reads, yields one record per CDR3 protein. The table has around 490,000 distinct CDR3 sequences, over 10% seen once. This specimen consisted of PBMCs, mostly from graft donor cells, obtained 180 days after TCRalphabeta/CD19-depleted stem cell transplant. All receptors come from a female patient between 2 and 10 years old who had a stem cell transplant for aplastic anemia, so the T cells may come from the graft donor. Each CDR3 is given with its conserved first and last residue. Each record gives: CDR3 protein, CDR3 DNA, J gene, V gene, D gene, clone size, CDR3 length. D genes are given only for firm matches. For some rows the clone size is stated as once, few or many, or as a class when expanded; others skip it.

CDR3aa: CAWSPLASSSYEQYF
CDR3nt: TGTGCCTGGAGCCCCTTAGCGAGTAGCTCCTACGAGCAGTACTTC
j_gene: TRBJ2-7
v_gene: TRBV30
d_gene: -
abundance: -
len: 15

CDR3aa: CASSNSGHNEQFF
CDR3nt: TGTGCCAGCAGTAATAGCGGGCACAATGAGCAGTTCTTC
j_gene: TRBJ2-1
v_gene: TRBV7-9
d_gene: TRBD2
abundance: -
len: 13

CDR3aa: CASSYKQGVEPQHF
CDR3nt: TGTGCCAGCAGTTACAAACAGGGCGTGGAGCCCCAGCATTTT
j_gene: TRBJ1-5
v_gene: TRBV6-5
d_gene: -
abundance: few
len: 14

CDR3aa: CASRGNNQPQHF
CDR3nt: TGTGCCAGCAGAGGGAACAATCAGCCCCAGCATTTT
j_gene: TRBJ1-5
v_gene: TRBV6-6
d_gene: -
abundance: few
len: 12

CDR3aa: CASSVSATSAYEQYF
CDR3nt: TGTGCCAGCAGCGTATCTGCGACTAGCGCATACGAGCAGTACTTC
j_gene: TRBJ2-7
v_gene: TRBV9
d_gene: TRBD2
abundance: -
len: 15

CDR3aa: CASSQAPVHEQYF
CDR3nt: TGCGCCAGCAGCCAAGCACCGGTTCACGAGCAGTACTTC
j_gene: TRBJ2-7
v_gene: TRBV4-3
d_gene: -
abundance: few
len: 13

CDR3aa: CASSPRSEGSSPLHF
CDR3nt: TGCGCCAGCAGCCCACGGTCGGAGGGAAGTTCACCCCTCCACTTT
j_gene: TRBJ1-6
v_gene: TRBV5-1
d_gene: -
abundance: -
len: 15

CDR3aa: CASSLLRAGQTGYYEQYF
CDR3nt: TGTGCCAGCAGCTTACTGCGGGCGGGACAGACCGGTTACTACGAGCAGTACTTC
j_gene: TRBJ2-7
v_gene: TRBV11-1
d_gene: -
abundance: few
len: 18

CDR3aa: CASSLNAGPGDTGELFF
CDR3nt: TGTGCCAGCAGCTTAAATGCGGGACCGGGGGACACCGGGGAGCTGTTTTTT
j_gene: TRBJ2-2
v_gene: TRBV7-7
d_gene: -
abundance: few
len: 17

CDR3aa: CSARANWRGAGDTQYF
CDR3nt: TGCAGTGCTAGGGCCAACTGGCGGGGGGCGGGAGATACGCAGTATTTT
j_gene: TRBJ2-3
v_gene: TRBV20-1
d_gene: TRBD2
abundance: -
len: 16

CDR3aa: CASSQEWSTGGYGNIQYF
CDR3nt: TGCGCCAGCAGCCAAGAGTGGTCGACAGGGGGCTACGGGAACATTCAGTACTTC
j_gene: TRBJ2-4
v_gene: TRBV4-3
d_gene: TRBD1
abundance: -
len: 18

CDR3aa: CASSLWGRGVGNQPQHF
CDR3nt: TGTGCCAGCAGTTTATGGGGGCGAGGGGTTGGCAATCAGCCCCAGCATTTT
j_gene: TRBJ1-5
v_gene: TRBV28
d_gene: -
abundance: -
len: 17

CDR3aa: CASSQVALGGYTF
CDR3nt: TGCGCCAGCAGCCAAGTCGCCTTGGGAGGCTACACCTTC
j_gene: TRBJ1-2
v_gene: TRBV4-3
d_gene: -
abundance: few
len: 13

CDR3aa: CAWSETSTTDTQYF
CDR3nt: TGTGCCTGGAGTGAGACCTCAACCACAGATACGCAGTATTTT
j_gene: TRBJ2-3
v_gene: TRBV30
d_gene: -
abundance: -
len: 14

CDR3aa: CSVFRVEPSGANVLTF
CDR3nt: TGCAGCGTGTTCCGGGTTGAGCCCTCCGGGGCCAACGTCCTGACTTTC
j_gene: TRBJ2-6
v_gene: TRBV29-1
d_gene: -
abundance: many
len: 16

CDR3aa: CASSLMYRSYNEQFF
CDR3nt: TGTGCCAGCAGTTTAATGTATCGCTCCTACAATGAGCAGTTCTTC
j_gene: TRBJ2-1
v_gene: TRBV27
d_gene: -
abundance: few
len: 15

CDR3aa: CAISPFLAGGNTGELFF
CDR3nt: TGTGCCATCAGTCCGTTTCTAGCGGGAGGCAACACCGGGGAGCTGTTTTTT
j_gene: TRBJ2-2
v_gene: TRBV10-3
d_gene: TRBD2
abundance: -
len: 17

CDR3aa: CASSRGQTETYEQYF
CDR3nt: TGTGCCAGCAGCCGAGGACAGACAGAAACCTACGAGCAGTACTTC
j_gene: TRBJ2-7
v_gene: TRBV28
d_gene: -
abundance: -
len: 15

CDR3aa: CSASEGWYNEQFF
CDR3nt: TGCAGTGCTAGTGAGGGGTGGTACAATGAGCAGTTCTTC
j_gene: TRBJ2-1
v_gene: TRBV20-1
d_gene: -
abundance: few
len: 13

CDR3aa: CASSTRPGTSGRNEQFF
CDR3nt: TGTGCCAGCAGCACACGACCCGGGACTAGCGGGAGAAATGAGCAGTTCTTC
j_gene: TRBJ2-1
v_gene: TRBV7-2
d_gene: TRBD2
abundance: -
len: 17

CDR3aa: CASSILPRGSNQPQHF
CDR3nt: TGTGCCAGTAGTATATTGCCTCGGGGAAGCAATCAGCCCCAGCATTTT
j_gene: TRBJ1-5
v_gene: TRBV19
d_gene: -
abundance: few
len: 16

CDR3aa: CASSYSEYSNQPQHF
CDR3nt: TGTGCCAGCAGTTACTCAGAGTATAGCAATCAGCCCCAGCATTTT
j_gene: TRBJ1-5
v_gene: TRBV6-2/TRBV6-3
d_gene: -
abundance: few
len: 15

CDR3aa: CASSPGEGRETQYF
CDR3nt: TGCGCCAGCAGCCCCGGCGAGGGGCGGGAGACCCAGTACTTC
j_gene: TRBJ2-5
v_gene: TRBV4-3
d_gene: -
abundance: -
len: 14

CDR3aa: CSVVGGMGGANYGYTF
CDR3nt: TGCAGCGTTGTGGGGGGGATGGGGGGAGCTAACTATGGCTACACCTTC
j_gene: TRBJ1-2
v_gene: TRBV29-1
d_gene: -
abundance: few
len: 16

CDR3aa: CASSYGQNRVGNEQFF
CDR3nt: TGTGCCAGCAGTTACGGCCAAAACAGGGTTGGCAATGAGCAGTTCTTC
j_gene: TRBJ2-1
v_gene: TRBV6-5
d_gene: -
abundance: few
len: 16

CDR3aa: CASSQGQGKTNEQYF
CDR3nt: TGTGCCAGCAGCCAAGGGCAGGGGAAGACAAACGAGCAGTACTTC
j_gene: TRBJ2-7
v_gene: TRBV14
d_gene: -
abundance: few
len: 15

CDR3aa: CASSAGLAGALIFTDTQYF
CDR3nt: TGTGCCAGCAGCGCTGGACTAGCGGGAGCCCTGATTTTCACAGATACGCAGTATTTT
j_gene: TRBJ2-3
v_gene: TRBV9
d_gene: TRBD2
abundance: few
len: 19

CDR3aa: CASSPYNYGYTF
CDR3nt: TGTGCCAGCAGTCCGTACAACTATGGCTACACCTTC
j_gene: TRBJ1-2
v_gene: TRBV27
d_gene: -
abundance: few
len: 12

CDR3aa: CASSFIAGVETGELFF
CDR3nt: TGTGCCAGCAGCTTCATAGCGGGAGTAGAGACCGGGGAGCTGTTTTTT
j_gene: TRBJ2-2
v_gene: TRBV9
d_gene: TRBD2
abundance: -
len: 16

CDR3aa: CSVESFTYEQYF
CDR3nt: TGCAGCGTTGAGAGTTTTACCTACGAGCAGTACTTC
j_gene: TRBJ2-7
v_gene: TRBV29-1
d_gene: -
abundance: many
len: 12

CDR3aa: CASSQSSTAFF
CDR3nt: TGTGCCAGCAGCCAATCGTCGACAGCCTTTTTT
j_gene: TRBJ1-1
v_gene: TRBV16
d_gene: -
abundance: few
len: 11

CDR3aa: CASSPLVRMSSGANVLTF
CDR3nt: TGTGCCAGCTCACCACTGGTCAGAATGAGCTCTGGGGCCAACGTCCTGACTTTC
j_gene: TRBJ2-6
v_gene: TRBV18
d_gene: -
abundance: few
len: 18

CDR3aa: CATSLAANSGTDTQYF
CDR3nt: TGCGCCACGTCCCTAGCGGCCAACTCGGGAACAGATACGCAGTATTTT
j_gene: TRBJ2-3
v_gene: TRBV5-1
d_gene: TRBD2
abundance: many
len: 16

CDR3aa: CASSLVQGAMNTEAFF
CDR3nt: TGTGCCAGCAGCTTAGTCCAGGGGGCCATGAACACTGAAGCTTTCTTT
j_gene: TRBJ1-1
v_gene: TRBV7-2
d_gene: TRBD1
abundance: few
len: 16

CDR3aa: CASSLLAGVGNEQFF
CDR3nt: TGTGCCAGCAGTTTACTAGCGGGAGTTGGAAATGAGCAGTTCTTC
j_gene: TRBJ2-1
v_gene: TRBV27
d_gene: TRBD2
abundance: many
len: 15

CDR3aa: CASSLALGVGPYNEQFF
CDR3nt: TGTGCCAGCAGCTTAGCTCTGGGGGTAGGGCCCTACAATGAGCAGTTCTTC
j_gene: TRBJ2-1
v_gene: TRBV7-9
d_gene: -
abundance: -
len: 17

CDR3aa: CASSLRQYNSPLHF
CDR3nt: TGTGCCAGCAGCTTAAGGCAATATAATTCACCCCTCCACTTT
j_gene: TRBJ1-6
v_gene: TRBV7-2
d_gene: -
abundance: many
len: 14

CDR3aa: CASSPSRGQGTEAFF
CDR3nt: TGTGCCAGCAGTCCATCAAGGGGACAGGGCACTGAAGCTTTCTTT
j_gene: TRBJ1-1
v_gene: TRBV2
d_gene: TRBD1
abundance: few
len: 15

CDR3aa: CASSLDRDYIRNEQFF
CDR3nt: TGTGCCAGCAGCTTAGACCGGGACTACATAAGGAATGAGCAGTTCTTC
j_gene: TRBJ2-1
v_gene: TRBV11-2
d_gene: TRBD2
abundance: -
len: 16

CDR3aa: CASTYGTGGPYEQYF
CDR3nt: TGTGCCAGCACCTATGGTACCGGGGGCCCCTACGAGCAGTACTTC
j_gene: TRBJ2-7
v_gene: TRBV6-1
d_gene: -
abundance: -
len: 15

CDR3aa: CSAHKGTGVGNQPQHF
CDR3nt: TGCAGTGCTCACAAGGGGACGGGGGTGGGCAATCAGCCCCAGCATTTT
j_gene: TRBJ1-5
v_gene: TRBV20-1
d_gene: -
abundance: -
len: 16

CDR3aa: CASSQDLASGRVNEQFF
CDR3nt: TGCGCCAGCAGCCAAGATCTCGCCAGCGGGAGGGTAAATGAGCAGTTCTTC
j_gene: TRBJ2-1
v_gene: TRBV4-3
d_gene: TRBD2
abundance: many
len: 17

CDR3aa: CASTLGTGGNQPQHF
CDR3nt: TGCGCCAGCACCTTGGGGACAGGGGGCAATCAGCCCCAGCATTTT
j_gene: TRBJ1-5
v_gene: TRBV5-1
d_gene: TRBD1
abundance: -
len: 15

CDR3aa: CASSPVVAGLYNEQFF
CDR3nt: TGCGCCAGCAGCCCAGTGGTGGCAGGCCTATACAATGAGCAGTTCTTC
j_gene: TRBJ2-1
v_gene: TRBV4-3
d_gene: -
abundance: once
len: 16

CDR3aa: CASRPDRSSSYNEQFF
CDR3nt: TGCGCCAGCAGACCCGACAGGTCTAGCTCCTACAATGAGCAGTTCTTC
j_gene: TRBJ2-1
v_gene: TRBV10-2
d_gene: -
abundance: many
len: 16

CDR3aa: CAIAGVLNEQFF
CDR3nt: TGTGCCATCGCGGGAGTCCTCAATGAGCAGTTCTTC
j_gene: TRBJ2-1
v_gene: TRBV10-3
d_gene: TRBD2
abundance: few
len: 12

CDR3aa: CSASGQGSLHEQFF
CDR3nt: TGCAGTGCTAGCGGGCAGGGGTCTCTCCATGAGCAGTTCTTC
j_gene: TRBJ2-1
v_gene: TRBV20-1
d_gene: -
abundance: few
len: 14

CDR3aa: CSAREPGDIRVGPQHF
CDR3nt: TGCAGTGCTAGAGAACCCGGGGACATAAGGGTTGGGCCCCAGCATTTT
j_gene: TRBJ1-5
v_gene: TRBV20-1
d_gene: -
abundance: few
len: 16

CDR3aa: CASSHSGTRVSNEQFF
CDR3nt: TGTGCCAGCAGCCACTCTGGGACTCGAGTTTCGAATGAGCAGTTCTTC
j_gene: TRBJ2-1
v_gene: TRBV7-2
d_gene: -
abundance: -
len: 16

CDR3aa: CAISTSTTKNIQYF
CDR3nt: TGTGCCATCAGTACCAGTACGACCAAAAACATTCAGTACTTC
j_gene: TRBJ2-4
v_gene: TRBV10-3
d_gene: -
abundance: -
len: 14

CDR3aa: CSALPRLTANTEAFF
CDR3nt: TGCAGCGCACTACCCCGTCTTACAGCGAACACTGAAGCTTTCTTT
j_gene: TRBJ1-1
v_gene: TRBV29-1
d_gene: -
abundance: few
len: 15

CDR3aa: CASSLLGDRGYQETQYF
CDR3nt: TGTGCCAGCAGTTTATTAGGGGACAGGGGGTACCAAGAGACCCAGTACTTC
j_gene: TRBJ2-5
v_gene: TRBV27
d_gene: TRBD1
abundance: -
len: 17

CDR3aa: CASSPNRAFGYTF
CDR3nt: TGTGCCAGCTCACCAAACAGGGCTTTTGGCTACACCTTC
j_gene: TRBJ1-2
v_gene: TRBV18
d_gene: -
abundance: few
len: 13